Described below is a single T cell receptor beta chain sequence and its context. Distinct nucleotide sequences in the sample also encode this CDR3. The CDR3 extends over 15 amino acids. Germline V gene data show CDR1 as KGHSH and CDR2 as LQKENI. V lost 1 base and J lost 0, with 7 bases in between. TCRdb's copy holds only in-frame clones and misses some; the assay was immunoSEQ multiplex PCR. The sample lists about 68,000 clones, about 83% occurring once. These data originate in a study of OX40 agonist ivuxolimab in advanced cancers. Study-wide background: Partial responses were seen in three patients, one with hepatocellular carcinoma and two with cutaneous melanoma.

The chain carries TRBV18 and TRBJ1-3; D gene uncertain. The sequencing used CD4+ or CD8+ T cells sorted from blood, collected in a trial of the OX40 agonist ivuxolimab. This receptor was obtained from an adult with an advanced solid tumor such as melanoma, head and neck, liver or kidney cancer. Here the CDR3 reads CASSPRGSSGNTIYF. The CDR3 nucleotides read TGTGCCAGCTCACCACGAGGGAGCTCTGGAAACACCATATATTTT. The full variable domain, in which reference TRBV18 and TRBJ1-3 provide the parts outside the CDR3, is NAGVMQNPRHLVRRRGQEARLRCSPMKGHSHVYWYRQLPEEGLKFMVYLQKENIIDESGMPKERFSAEFPKEGPSILRIQQVVRGDSAAYFCASSPRGSSGNTIYFGEGSWLTVV.